This T cell receptor beta chain stems from a study of blood T cell repertoires in COVID-19. In the study overall: Italy, Spain and the United States were the sources of the convalescent and acute COVID-19 samples. T cells, B-cell-depleted T cells, or PBMCs provided the cDNA or gDNA that served as material.

V lost 5 bases to trimming and J lost 7 bases, with 18 bases between them. CDR3 length: 14 residues. Germline assignment: CDR1 SGHTA and CDR2 FQGNSA. Repertoires were generated with immunoSEQ multiplex PCR, while TCRdb's copy carries only in-frame clones and drops some. The sample shows around 58,000 clones, over 65% of them seen only once. This sequence joins TRBV7-2 and TRBJ2-7, with D tentatively TRBD1 (6 bases). Sequenced input: peripheral blood. This clonotype originated in a human donor in a cohort sampled during active COVID-19. The CDR3 bases are TGTGCCAGCAGCGCCGGGACACCTCCTAAGGAGCAGTACTTC. Protein product: CASSAGTPPKEQYF.